One sample yielded the 27 T cell receptor beta chains listed below, sequenced in a study of identical twins' blood T cells (dated by TCRdb to 2012 to 2014). Library creation used 5' RACE. Instrument used: Illumina Genome Analyzer IIx. The raw public data were reprocessed by TCRdb itself: fastp quality trimming at Q25, MiXCR clonotype calling, in-frame beta chains only. When rows share a CDR3 protein, they turn into one entry using the most common DNA and genes. Within this sample are around 380,000 distinct CDR3 sequences, with over 25% of them counted one time only. The top ten clonotypes cover roughly 5.5% of the sample. Sequencing was carried out using PBMCs. All receptors come from a woman aged 18-50 years in good health.

This clonotype was counted a few times. The chain is built from TRBV9 and TRBJ2-2, with D uncertain. Germline values: CDR1 SGDLS, CDR2 YYNGEE. Between the trimmed V and J ends, which lost 2 bases and 8 bases, there was a span of 10 bases. The CDR3 has 13 residues. CDR3 residues: CASSVGSSGELFF. In DNA form, the CDR3 reads TGTGCCAGCAGCGTTGGTAGTTCGGGGGAGCTGTTTTTT.

The chain carries TRBV12-3 or TRBV12-4 and TRBJ1-1; D is perhaps TRBD1 (6 bases). The CDR3 loop spans 16 amino acids. Deletions cut 6 bases from V and 1 base from J, with 18 bases between. The CDR3: CASRSRLQGWNTEAFF. DNA of the CDR3: TGTGCCAGCAGGAGTCGGTTACAGGGTTGGAACACTGAAGCTTTCTTT.

V gene TRBV29-1 combines with J gene TRBJ2-5, with no clear D. The CDR3 loop spans 12 amino acids. Trimming left V 7 bases short and J 1 base short, with 10 bases between. CDR1 and CDR2 (germline): SQVTM, ANQGSEA. The CDR3 bases are TGCAGCGCTCGAGAGACCCAAGAGACCCAGTACTTC. It is translated as CSARETQETQYF.

This clonotype was counted between two and nine times. The chain is built from TRBV20-1 and TRBJ2-3; no clear D gene. Germline-derived CDR1 and CDR2 are DFQATT and SNEGSKA (reference sequence). This CDR3 is built from 12 residues. V lost 3 bases, J lost 2 bases, and 6 bases lay in between. The CDR3 DNA follows: TGCAGTGCTAGGGCGGACACAGATACGCAGTATTTT. It yields the protein CSARADTDTQYF.

This clonotype was seen more than once but under ten times. The chain uses TRBV18 and TRBJ2-1; the D is unclear. V lost 1 base, J lost 3 bases, and 10 bases lay in between. CDR1 and CDR2 (germline): KGHSH, LQKENI. The CDR3 runs to 15 residues. The CDR3 DNA follows: TGTGCCAGCTCACCACAGGGCCAGTTCTACAATGAGCAGTTCTTC. It yields the protein CASSPQGQFYNEQFF.

With respect to this clonotype: At one boundary the junction diverges from the germline segment, which might be a read error. This chain links TRBV18 with TRBJ1-1; D unresolved. Germline-derived CDR1 and CDR2 are KGHSH and LQKENI. CDR3 length: 13 amino acids. The CDR3 region is CASSPLRNTEVFF. The DNA of the CDR3 is TGTGCCAGCTCACCACTGCGGAACACTGAAGTTTTCTTT.

This sequence joins TRBV9 and TRBJ2-3; possibly TRBD1 for D (5 bases). The CDR3 runs 14 residues. The germline CDR1 and CDR2 sequences are SGDLS and YYNGEE. With 3 bases removed from V and 4 bases from J, the gap between germline ends came to 12 bases. DNA of the CDR3: TGTGCCAGCAGCGGACAAACAGGTTCAGATACGCAGTATTTT. This translates into CASSGQTGSDTQYF.

This clonotype has ten or more counts. The rearrangement uses TRBV29-1 and TRBJ1-4; a weak D match, TRBD1 (5 bases). The CDR3 length is 13 residues. Germline CDR1 reads SQVTM; CDR2 reads ANQGSEA. Trimming cost V 4 bases and J 5 bases, with 11 bases left between them. The CDR3 here is CSVGWGRNEKLFF. CDR3 nucleotide sequence: TGCAGCGTTGGATGGGGGAGGAATGAAAAACTGTTTTTT. Complete variable domain (other parts from reference TRBV29-1 and TRBJ1-4): SAVISQKPSRDICQRGTSLTIQCQVDSQVTMMFWYRQQPGQSLTLIATANQGSEATYESGFVIDKFPISRPNLTFSTLTVSNMSPEDSSIYLCSVGWGRNEKLFFGSGTQLSVL.

The chain links TRBV5-1 to TRBJ1-4; 8 bases map to TRBD1. V trimming: 5 bases; J trimming: 8 bases; junction bases outside the gene matches: 8. The germline V gene encodes CDR1 SGHRS and CDR2 YFSETQ. The CDR3 contains 14 residues. The DNA for the CDR3 is TGCGCCAGCAGGGCCGGGACAGGCCCAGAAAAACTGTTTTTT. Translating it yields CASRAGTGPEKLFF. Filled out from reference TRBV5-1 and TRBJ1-4, the complete variable domain reads KAGVTQTPRYLIKTRGQQVTLSCSPISGHRSVSWYQQTPGQGLQFLFEYFSETQRNKGNFPGRFSGRQFSNSRSEMNVSTLELGDSALYLCASRAGTGPEKLFFGSGTQLSVL.

In DNA form, the CDR3 reads TGCAGCACCCACCCCCCAGGGGGGAACACTGAAGCTTTCTTT. It is translated as CSTHPPGGNTEAFF. V is TRBV29-1 and J is TRBJ1-1; TRBD1 aligns across 7 bases. CDR1 SQVTM and CDR2 ANQGSEA come from the germline V gene. The CDR3 consists of 14 residues. J gave up 1 base and V 8 bases, and 10 bases lay outside the gene matches.

Only a few counts were recorded for this clonotype. The V and J genes are TRBV5-1 and TRBJ2-1; 11 nucleotides align to TRBD2. Germline CDR1 and CDR2: SGHRS and YFSETQ. The CDR3 has 15 amino acids. Trimming at V came to 5 bases and at J to 7 bases, leaving 8 bases not matched to a gene. CDR3 in amino acids: CASRLVAGGPNEQFF. CDR3 in DNA: TGCGCCAGCAGACTTGTAGCGGGGGGGCCAAATGAGCAGTTCTTC.

The CDR3 loop is CASSLEPELRSGANVLTF. The CDR3, as DNA: TGTGCCAGCAGCTTAGAACCAGAGTTAAGGTCTGGGGCCAACGTCCTGACTTTC. The V call is TRBV7-6, the J call TRBJ2-6; D remains ambiguous. V lost 1 base, J lost 1 base, and 14 bases lay in between. In germline, CDR1 is SGHVS, CDR2 FNYEAQ. This CDR3 contains 18 residues.

The rearrangement links TRBV29-1 to TRBJ2-7; maybe TRBD2 (6 bases). This CDR3 contains 12 residues. Germline CDR1 and CDR2: SQVTM and ANQGSEA. V was clipped by 3 bases and J by 6 bases, with 12 bases between them. The CDR3 loop is CSVEEGSVEQYF. In DNA, the CDR3 is TGCAGCGTTGAGGAGGGGTCTGTCGAGCAGTACTTC.

The chain couples TRBV6-5 to TRBJ1-1; D is possibly TRBD1 (5 bases). This CDR3 contains 14 residues. The germline CDR1 and CDR2 sequences are MNHEY and SVGAGI. Deletions cut 7 bases from V and 4 bases from J, with 16 bases between. Here the CDR3 reads CASKPGGLVTEAFF. The CDR3 nucleotides read TGTGCCAGCAAACCTGGGGGGTTGGTCACTGAAGCTTTCTTT.

This rearrangement joins TRBV29-1 to TRBJ1-1; 7 nucleotides match TRBD1. Germline V lookup: CDR1 SQVTM, CDR2 ANQGSEA. The CDR3 is 15 amino acids. The ends lost 4 bases at V and 0 bases at J; junction bases unmatched: 8. CDR3 coding DNA: TGCAGCGTTGCCCGGCAGGGGGGTGTGAACACTGAAGCTTTCTTT. The encoded protein is CSVARQGGVNTEAFF.

A word on this clonotype: The germline gene is not matched at one end of the junction; a read error may be the cause. The CDR3 DNA is TGCAGTGCAACAAGACAGGGGAACGCTGAAGCTTTCTTT. Protein product: CSATRQGNAEAFF. The chain uses TRBV20-1 and TRBJ1-1, with 8 bases that match TRBD1. Germline V gene data show CDR1 as DFQATT and CDR2 as SNEGSKA (reference sequence). CDR3 length equals 13 residues.

This clonotype was detected only a few times. V usage is TRBV6-5 and J usage is TRBJ2-2; 8 bases match TRBD1. The CDR3 runs 15 residues. Germline CDR1 and CDR2: MNHEY and SVGAGI. V was clipped by 5 bases and J by 2 bases; unmatched bases: 4. CDR3 nucleotide sequence: TGTGCCAGCAGTACAGGGGGTATCAACACCGGGGAGCTGTTTTTT. As protein: CASSTGGINTGELFF.

V usage is TRBV29-1 and J usage is TRBJ1-1, with TRBD1 matching over 10 bases. V was pared by 7 bases and J by 12 bases, with 11 bases of the junction left unmatched. The CDR3 is 12 amino acids. Germline lookup yields CDR1 SQVTM and CDR2 ANQGSEA. The CDR3 DNA is TGCAGCGCCGCATGGACAGGGGGAAAAACTTTCTTT. The encoded protein is CSAAWTGGKTFF.

The table lists this clonotype with a few counts. This chain connects TRBV29-1 to TRBJ2-3, with unresolved D. The germline CDR1 and CDR2 sequences are SQVTM and ANQGSEA. The V end was cut by 5 bases, the J end by 2 bases, with 17 bases between. CDR3 size: 15 residues. CDR3 bases: TGCAGCGTTCTACTCCGGGCTTCCGTCACAGATACGCAGTATTTT. Translating it yields CSVLLRASVTDTQYF.

This clonotype has a handful of counts. At one end the junction does not follow the germline gene, possibly because of a read error. The chain carries TRBV14 and TRBJ1-1; no reliable D call. The CDR3 contains 13 residues. The germline CDR1 and CDR2 sequences are SGHDN and FVKESK. CDR3 amino acids: CASSQSGNTESFF. As DNA, the CDR3 is TGTGCCAGCAGCCAATCCGGGAACACTGAATCTTTCTTT. The complete variable domain, with remaining parts taken from reference TRBV14 and TRBJ1-1, reads EAGVTQFPSHSVIEKGQTVTLRCDPISGHDNLYWYRRVMGKEIKFLLHFVKESKQDESGMPNNRFLAERTGGTYSTLKVQPAELEDSGVYFCASSQSGNTESFFGQGTRLTVV.

Only a few counts were recorded for this clonotype. For the CDR3, the DNA is TGTGCCAGCAGCCCTACAGGCCCCGGAACAGATACGCAGTATTTT. Its protein product is CASSPTGPGTDTQYF. The V and J genes are TRBV7-9 and TRBJ2-3; D is possibly TRBD1 (5 bases). V was cut by 5 bases and J by 3 bases, with 15 bases left in between. CDR3 length: 15 amino acids. The germline V gene has CDR1 SEHNR and CDR2 FQNEAQ (reference sequence).

V is TRBV12-3 or TRBV12-4 and J is TRBJ1-5, with D perhaps TRBD1 (5 bases). The CDR3 length is 12 residues. Trimming cost V 6 bases and J 4 bases, with 7 bases left between them. The CDR3 protein is CASSRVNQPQHF. CDR3 coding DNA: TGTGCCAGCAGCAGGGTGAATCAGCCCCAGCATTTT.

Only a few counts were recorded for this clonotype. The chain couples TRBV28 to TRBJ1-2; possibly TRBD1 for D (5 bases). V lost 6 bases to trimming and J lost 10 bases, with 12 bases between them. Germline-derived CDR1 and CDR2 are MDHEN and SYDVKM. This CDR3 spans 11 amino acids. The CDR3 nucleotides are TGTGCCAGCAGCCTTACAGGCTTCTACACCTTC. It specifies CASSLTGFYTF.

This clonotype has a handful of counts. V usage is TRBV6-4 and J usage is TRBJ1-2, with 7 positions matching TRBD1. The length of the CDR3 is 19 residues. The germline gives CDR1 MRHNA, CDR2 SNTAGT. After removal of 0 bases from V and 5 bases from J, the junction contained 18 bases not matched to a gene. CDR3 sequence reads: CASSDSDRQGSSAKYGYTF. CDR3 nucleotides: TGTGCCAGCAGTGACTCCGATCGACAGGGATCTTCTGCGAAATATGGCTACACCTTC.

The V gene is TRBV27, the J gene TRBJ1-2, with 9 bases lining up with TRBD1. Germline trimming cut 5 bases from V and 4 bases from J; bases unmatched to any gene: 8. The CDR3 has 15 residues. CDR1 MNHEY and CDR2 SMNVEV come from the germline V gene (reference sequence). The chain's CDR3 is CASSPGQGWSYGYTF. In nucleotides, the CDR3 is TGTGCCAGCAGTCCCGGACAGGGGTGGAGCTATGGCTACACCTTC.

The chain has TRBV7-2 and TRBJ1-5, with TRBD1 as a possible D gene (5 bases). Germline CDR1 and CDR2: SGHTA and FQGNSA. This CDR3 is 16 amino acids long. V was clipped by 1 base and J by 4 bases, with 14 bases between them. CDR3 sequence (DNA): TGTGCCAGCAGCTTAGTAGGGACCGTAGCTAATCAGCCCCAGCATTTT. Translation gives CASSLVGTVANQPQHF.

This clonotype was found a few times. V gene TRBV5-1 combines with J gene TRBJ2-6; TRBD1 might be the D (5 bases). The CDR3 has 17 amino acids. Germline CDR1 SGHRS, CDR2 YFSETQ. With 4 bases removed from V and 3 bases from J, the gap between germline ends came to 17 bases. CDR3 loop: CASSAEYAGLGANVLTF. The CDR3 coding sequence is TGCGCCAGCAGCGCAGAATATGCAGGGCTTGGGGCCAACGTCCTGACTTTC.